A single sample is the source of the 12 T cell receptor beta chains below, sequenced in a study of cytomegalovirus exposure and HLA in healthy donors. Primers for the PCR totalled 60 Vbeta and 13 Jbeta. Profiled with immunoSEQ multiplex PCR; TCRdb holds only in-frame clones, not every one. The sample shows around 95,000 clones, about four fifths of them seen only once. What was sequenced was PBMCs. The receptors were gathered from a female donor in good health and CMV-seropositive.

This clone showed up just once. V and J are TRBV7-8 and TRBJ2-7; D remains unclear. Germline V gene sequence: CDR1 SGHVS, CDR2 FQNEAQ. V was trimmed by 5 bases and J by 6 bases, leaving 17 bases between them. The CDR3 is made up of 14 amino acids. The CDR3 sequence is CASSPELAGAEQYF. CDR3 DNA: TGTGCCAGCAGCCCCGAATTAGCCGGCGCCGAGCAGTACTTC. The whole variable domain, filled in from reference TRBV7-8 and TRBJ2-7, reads GAGVSQSPRYKVAKRGQDVALRCDPISGHVSLFWYQQALGQGPEFLTYFQNEAQLDKSGLPSDRFFAERPEGSVSTLKIQRTQQEDSAVYLCASSPELAGAEQYFGPGTRLTVT.

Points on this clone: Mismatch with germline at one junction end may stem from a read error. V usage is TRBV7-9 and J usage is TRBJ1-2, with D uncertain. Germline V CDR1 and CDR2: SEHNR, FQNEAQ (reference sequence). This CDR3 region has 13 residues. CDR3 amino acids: CASSPGSIYDYTF. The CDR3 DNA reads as TGTGCCAGCAGCCCGGGGTCAATATATGACTACACCTTC.

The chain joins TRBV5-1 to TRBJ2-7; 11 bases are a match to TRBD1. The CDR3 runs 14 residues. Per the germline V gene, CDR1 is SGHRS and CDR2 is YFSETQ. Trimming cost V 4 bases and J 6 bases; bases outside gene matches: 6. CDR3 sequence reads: CASSALDRGLEQYF. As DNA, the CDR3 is TGCGCCAGCAGCGCCTTGGACAGGGGGCTCGAGCAGTACTTC.

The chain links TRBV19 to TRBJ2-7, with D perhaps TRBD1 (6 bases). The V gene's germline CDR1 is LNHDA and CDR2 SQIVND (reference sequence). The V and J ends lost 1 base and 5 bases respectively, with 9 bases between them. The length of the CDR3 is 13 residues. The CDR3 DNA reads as TGTGCCAGTAGTATAGGACAGGTCGACGAGCAGTACTTC. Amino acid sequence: CASSIGQVDEQYF.

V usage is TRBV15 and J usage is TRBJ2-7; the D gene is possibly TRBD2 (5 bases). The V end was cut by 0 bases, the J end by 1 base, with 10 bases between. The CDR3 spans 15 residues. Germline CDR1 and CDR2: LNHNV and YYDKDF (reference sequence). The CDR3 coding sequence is TGTGCCACCAGCAGAGATCTGGACTGGTCCTACGAGCAGTACTTC. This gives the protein CATSRDLDWSYEQYF.

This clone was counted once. CDR3 residues: CASSPPGTSGGGTDTQYF. CDR3 bases: TGCGCCAGCAGCCCCCCCGGGACTAGCGGCGGCGGCACAGATACGCAGTATTTT. The rearrangement uses TRBV5-1 and TRBJ2-3, with 11 bases aligning to TRBD2. CDR1 and CDR2 (germline): SGHRS, YFSETQ. V was clipped by 4 bases and J by 1 base; unmatched bases: 11. The CDR3 contains 18 residues.

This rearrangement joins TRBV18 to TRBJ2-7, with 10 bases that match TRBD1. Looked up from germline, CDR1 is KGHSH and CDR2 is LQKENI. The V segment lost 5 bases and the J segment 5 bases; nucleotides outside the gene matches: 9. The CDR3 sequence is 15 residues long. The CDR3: CASSSRQGAHNEQYF. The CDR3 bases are TGTGCCAGCTCATCGAGACAGGGGGCGCACAACGAGCAGTACTTC.

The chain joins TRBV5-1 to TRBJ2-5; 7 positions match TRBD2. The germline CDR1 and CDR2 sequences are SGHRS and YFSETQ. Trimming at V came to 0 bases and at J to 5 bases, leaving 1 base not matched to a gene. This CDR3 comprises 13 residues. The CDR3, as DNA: TGCGCCAGCAGCTTGGGGGGGGGTGAGACCCAGTACTTC. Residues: CASSLGGGETQYF. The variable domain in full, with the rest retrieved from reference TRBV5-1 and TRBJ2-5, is KAGVTQTPRYLIKTRGQQVTLSCSPISGHRSVSWYQQTPGQGLQFLFEYFSETQRNKGNFPGRFSGRQFSNSRSEMNVSTLELGDSALYLCASSLGGGETQYFGPGTRLLVL.

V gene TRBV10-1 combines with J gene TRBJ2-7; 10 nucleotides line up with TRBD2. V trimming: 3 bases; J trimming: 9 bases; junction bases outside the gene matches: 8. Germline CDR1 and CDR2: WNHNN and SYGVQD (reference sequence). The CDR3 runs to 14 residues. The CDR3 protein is CASSDPGLASRQYF. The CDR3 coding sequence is TGCGCCAGCAGTGATCCGGGACTAGCGTCACGGCAGTACTTC.

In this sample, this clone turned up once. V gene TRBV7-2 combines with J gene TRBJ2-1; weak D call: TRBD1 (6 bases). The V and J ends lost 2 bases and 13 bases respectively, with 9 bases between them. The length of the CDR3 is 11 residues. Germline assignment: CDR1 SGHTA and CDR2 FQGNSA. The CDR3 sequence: CASSLQGSQFF. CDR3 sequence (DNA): TGTGCCAGCAGCTTACAGGGGAGCCAGTTCTTC. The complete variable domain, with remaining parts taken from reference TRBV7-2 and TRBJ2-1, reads GAGVSQSPSNKVTEKGKDVELRCDPISGHTALYWYRQSLGQGLEFLIYFQGNSAPDKSGLPSDRFSAERTGGSVSTLTIQRTQQEDSAVYLCASSLQGSQFFGPGTRLTVL.

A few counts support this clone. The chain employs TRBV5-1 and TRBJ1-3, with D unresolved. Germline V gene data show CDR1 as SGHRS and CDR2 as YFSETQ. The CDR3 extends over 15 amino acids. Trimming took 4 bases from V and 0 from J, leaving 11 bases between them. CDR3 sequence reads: CASSERTHSGNTIYF. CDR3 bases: TGCGCCAGCAGCGAGCGGACGCACTCTGGAAACACCATATATTTT.

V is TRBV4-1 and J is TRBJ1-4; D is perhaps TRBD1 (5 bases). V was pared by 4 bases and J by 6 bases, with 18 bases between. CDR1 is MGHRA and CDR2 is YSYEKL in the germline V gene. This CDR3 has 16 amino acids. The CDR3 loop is CASSPLSTAGYEKLFF. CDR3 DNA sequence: TGCGCCAGCAGCCCACTTTCGACAGCCGGGTATGAAAAACTGTTTTTT.